The source of this T cell receptor (beta chain) is a study of blood T cells in healthy people across ages. Points from the study as a whole: Naive T cell percentage showed a strong correlation with TCR beta diversity.

The CDR3 is 16 amino acids. V shed 6 bases and J shed 4 bases, with 22 bases lying between them. CDR1 MDHEN and CDR2 SYDVKM come from the germline V gene. This clonotype was counted between two and nine times. Its antigen is unidentified. It was with a sample-barcoded 5' primer and a J-beta primer mix that a second PCR of roughly 7 to 12 cycles was run. TCRdb re-called the 5' RACE reads with MiXCR, one entry per CDR3 protein. The sample contains 550,000 to 750,000 distinct CDR3 sequences, about 21% of which appear only once. The TCR comes from a man aged 65-85 years in good health. V gene TRBV28 combines with J gene TRBJ2-7, with a possible D match to TRBD2 (6 bases). The material sequenced was blood. The CDR3 DNA reads as TGTGCCAGCAGGACCGGGACCCAGGGAGGAGGTTACGAGCAGTACTTC. Amino acid sequence: CASRTGTQGGGYEQYF.